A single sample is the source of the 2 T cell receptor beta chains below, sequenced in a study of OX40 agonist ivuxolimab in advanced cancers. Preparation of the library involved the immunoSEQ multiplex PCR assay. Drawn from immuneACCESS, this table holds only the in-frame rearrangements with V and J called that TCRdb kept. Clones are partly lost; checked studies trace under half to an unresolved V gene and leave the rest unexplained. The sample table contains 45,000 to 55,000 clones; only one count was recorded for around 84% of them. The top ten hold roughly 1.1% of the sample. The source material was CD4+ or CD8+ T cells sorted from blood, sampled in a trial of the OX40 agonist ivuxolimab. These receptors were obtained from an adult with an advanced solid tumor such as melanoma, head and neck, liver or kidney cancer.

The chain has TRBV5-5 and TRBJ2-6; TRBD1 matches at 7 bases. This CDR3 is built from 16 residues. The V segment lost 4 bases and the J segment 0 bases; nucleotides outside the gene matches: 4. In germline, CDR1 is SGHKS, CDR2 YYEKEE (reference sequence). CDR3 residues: CASSRDSGSGANVLTF. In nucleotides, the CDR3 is TGTGCCAGCAGCCGGGACAGTGGCTCTGGGGCCAACGTCCTGACTTTC.

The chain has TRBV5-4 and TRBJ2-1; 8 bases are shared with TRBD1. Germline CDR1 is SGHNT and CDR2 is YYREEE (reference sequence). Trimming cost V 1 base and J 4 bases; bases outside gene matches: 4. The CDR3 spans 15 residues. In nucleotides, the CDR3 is TGTGCCAGCAGCTTGAGGACAGGGTCTTACAATGAGCAGTTCTTC. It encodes CASSLRTGSYNEQFF.